This T cell receptor (beta chain) was identified during a study of tumor and adjacent non-tumor tissue in lung cancer. The library came from three nested PCR rounds adapted from ARM-PCR protocols. Each CDR3 protein gets one entry after TCRdb re-called the multiplex PCR reads with MiXCR. Found here are roughly 200,000 distinct CDR3 sequences, about 71% of them singletons; the top ten hold under 30%. The CDR3 extends over 20 amino acids. CDR1 and CDR2 (germline): MNHEY, SVGEGT. J lost 3 bases, V lost 5 bases, and 14 bases had no gene match. A note on this clonotype: Its antigen is not identified.

Study observations and caveats: Tumor tissue had significantly higher TCR diversity than normal lung. Tumor repertoires had a smaller top 100 clone share than normal lung. Higher tumor TCR diversity was associated with shorter survival.

This sample's RNA came from whole unsorted tissue. The receptor was derived from a man in his sixties with non-small cell lung cancer. The chain combines TRBV6-2 or TRBV6-3 with TRBJ2-1; TRBD2 matches at 15 bases. Sequenced: lung tumor tissue. CDR3 nucleotide sequence: TGTGCCAGCAGTCCTACTAACCTCCTGGGACTAGCGGGAGGCTACAATGAGCAGTTCTTC. Encoded protein: CASSPTNLLGLAGGYNEQFF.